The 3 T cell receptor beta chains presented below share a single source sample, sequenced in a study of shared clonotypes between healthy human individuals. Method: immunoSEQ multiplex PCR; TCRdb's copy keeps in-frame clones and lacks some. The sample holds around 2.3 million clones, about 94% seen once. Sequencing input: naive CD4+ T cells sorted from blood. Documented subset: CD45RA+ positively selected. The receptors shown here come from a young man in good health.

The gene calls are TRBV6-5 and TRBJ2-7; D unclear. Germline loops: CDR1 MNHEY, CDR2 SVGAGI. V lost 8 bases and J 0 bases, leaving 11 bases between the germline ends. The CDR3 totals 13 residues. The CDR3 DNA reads TGTGCCAGCGGTCCACAGAACTCCTACGAGCAGTACTTC. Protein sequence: CASGPQNSYEQYF.

CDR3 DNA: TGTGCCAGCAGCTTATTCCTAGCGGGAGCAGATACGCAGTATTTT. As protein: CASSLFLAGADTQYF. The rearrangement links TRBV7-2 to TRBJ2-3; 10 nucleotides match TRBD2. CDR1 is SGHTA and CDR2 is FQGNSA in the germline V gene. This CDR3 is 15 amino acids long. The V segment lost 2 bases and the J segment 4 bases; nucleotides outside the gene matches: 3.

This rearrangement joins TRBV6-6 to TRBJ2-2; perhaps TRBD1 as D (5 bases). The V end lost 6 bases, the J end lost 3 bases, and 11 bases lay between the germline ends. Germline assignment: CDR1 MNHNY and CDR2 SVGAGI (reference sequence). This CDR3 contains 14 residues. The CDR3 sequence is CASSLLRDTGELFF. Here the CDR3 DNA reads TGTGCCAGCAGCCTCCTCAGGGACACCGGGGAGCTGTTTTTT.